The 21 T cell receptor beta chains below were found in one sample sequenced in a study of T cells in Graves' hyperthyroidism and ophthalmopathy. Regions amplified from RNA transcripts were the TCR beta CDR3 regions. Researchers ran a first-round RT-PCR on the TCR CDR3 using the HTBI primer set. Each CDR3 protein gets one entry after TCRdb re-called the multiplex PCR reads with MiXCR. This table holds 640,000 or so distinct CDR3 sequences, approximately 15% found once. What was sequenced was blood. All receptors come from a woman in her 40s with Graves' ophthalmopathy.

This clonotype has at least ten counts. The chain recombines TRBV7-6 with TRBJ2-5; D is undetermined. V was clipped by 2 bases and J by 3 bases, with 16 bases between them. Germline V CDR1 and CDR2: SGHVS, FNYEAQ. The CDR3 contains 16 residues. The CDR3 bases are TGTGCCAGCAGCTTACCGGTGGGCGCTGCCAAAGAGACCCAGTACTTC. This sequence encodes CASSLPVGAAKETQYF.

The chain has TRBV7-9 and TRBJ1-2; D is perhaps TRBD1 (5 bases). V dropped 4 bases and J dropped 2 bases, with 8 bases sitting between them. CDR1 and CDR2 from the germline V gene are SEHNR and FQNEAQ (reference sequence). CDR3 length: 13 amino acids. The CDR3 spells CASSWDWNYGYTF. In DNA, the CDR3 is TGTGCCAGCAGCTGGGACTGGAACTATGGCTACACCTTC.

This clonotype was found many times. The chain links TRBV28 to TRBJ2-7, with TRBD1 matching 8 bases. CDR1 is MDHEN, CDR2 SYDVKM, per germline. The CDR3 runs 15 residues. J gave up 5 bases and V 0 bases, and 6 bases lay outside the gene matches. This CDR3 is CASSLWSGGQNEQYF. The CDR3 DNA reads as TGTGCCAGCAGTTTATGGTCAGGGGGCCAGAACGAGCAGTACTTC. Drawing the rest from reference TRBV28 and TRBJ2-7, the complete variable domain is DVKVTQSSRYLVKRTGEKVFLECVQDMDHENMFWYRQDPGLGLRLIYFSYDVKMKEKGDIPEGYSVSREKKERFSLILESASTNQTSMYLCASSLWSGGQNEQYFGPGTRLTVT.

This clonotype was detected ten times or more. CDR3: CASSSGTIGEQYF. The CDR3 bases are TGTGCCAGCAGCTCCGGGACCATTGGCGAGCAGTACTTC. This chain links TRBV7-6 with TRBJ2-7; either TRBD1 or TRBD2 may supply D (5 bases each). The V gene lost 4 bases and the J gene lost 6 bases, with 13 bases spanning the gap. Per the germline V gene, CDR1 is SGHVS and CDR2 is FNYEAQ. The length of the CDR3 is 13 residues.

This clonotype was seen many times. This chain links TRBV15 with TRBJ2-7; no reliable D call. The CDR3 runs to 13 residues. The V gene lost 6 bases and the J gene lost 0 bases, with 9 bases spanning the gap. Germline values: CDR1 LNHNV, CDR2 YYDKDF (reference sequence). CDR3 coding DNA: TGTGCCACCAGACCTCGGCACTCCTACGAGCAGTACTTC. This sequence encodes CATRPRHSYEQYF.

Remarks on this clonotype: One end of the junction varies from germline; a read error may be responsible. The V call is TRBV5-1, the J call TRBJ2-7, with TRBD1 matching 8 bases. The germline CDR1 and CDR2 sequences are SGHRS and YFSETQ. The CDR3 totals 14 residues. Here the CDR3 DNA reads TGCGCCAGCAGCCTCAGGGGGCTTTCCTACGGGCAGTACTTC. This encodes CASSLRGLSYGQYF.

This clonotype has ten or more counts. The chain couples TRBV5-1 to TRBJ2-7; TRBD1 might be the D (7 bases). V shed 5 bases and J shed 5 bases, with 14 bases lying between them. CDR3 length: 13 residues. From germline, CDR1 is SGHRS and CDR2 YFSETQ. The DNA for the CDR3 is TGCGCCAGCAGTCGAACAGGGGAGGACGAGCAGTACTTC. Translating it yields CASSRTGEDEQYF. The full variable domain, rest sourced from reference TRBV5-1 and TRBJ2-7, is KAGVTQTPRYLIKTRGQQVTLSCSPISGHRSVSWYQQTPGQGLQFLFEYFSETQRNKGNFPGRFSGRQFSNSRSEMNVSTLELGDSALYLCASSRTGEDEQYFGPGTRLTVT.

Details on this clonotype: One base away lies a much larger clone, so this may be a sequencing read error. V is TRBV27 and J is TRBJ2-7, with D possibly matching TRBD2 (6 bases). There are 14 residues in the CDR3. Germline loops: CDR1 MNHEY, CDR2 SMNVEV (reference sequence). V dropped 6 bases and J dropped 4 bases, with 16 bases sitting between them. CDR3 sequence (DNA): TGTGCCAGCAGCCCGTCGGGGGTGGGATACGAGCAGTACTTC. Protein sequence: CASSPSGVGYEQYF.

This clonotype appeared many times. The chain joins TRBV6-2 or TRBV6-3 to TRBJ1-1; no reliable D call. Between the trimmed V and J ends, which lost 7 bases and 1 base, there was a span of 16 bases. The CDR3 runs 15 residues. The V gene's germline CDR1 is MNHEY and CDR2 SVGEGT. The CDR3, as DNA: TGTGCCAGCACCGAAAGATCACAAGCGAACACTGAAGCTTTCTTT. Translation: CASTERSQANTEAFF.

At least ten counts were recorded for this clonotype. This chain joins TRBV28 and TRBJ2-6; D might be TRBD1 or TRBD2, each matching 5 bases. Per germline, CDR1 MDHEN and CDR2 SYDVKM. V was shortened by 0 bases and J by 0 bases, with 12 bases between the two germline ends. The CDR3 is made up of 18 amino acids. The CDR3 loop reads CASSLWPGRDSGANVLTF. For the CDR3, the DNA is TGTGCCAGCAGTTTATGGCCGGGACGGGACTCTGGGGCCAACGTCCTGACTTTC.

This clonotype was counted many times. V usage is TRBV30 and J usage is TRBJ1-2; possibly TRBD1 for D (5 bases). Per germline, CDR1 GTSNPN and CDR2 SVGIG (reference sequence). This CDR3 has 13 residues. Trimming removed 2 bases from V and 5 bases from J, with 12 bases in between. The CDR3 coding sequence is TGTGCCTGGAGTATGGGGACGGAATATGGCTACACCTTC. Its protein product is CAWSMGTEYGYTF.

The chain uses TRBV10-2 and TRBJ1-1, with TRBD1 matching 9 bases. In germline, CDR1 is WSHSY, CDR2 SAAADI. The trim removed 10 bases at V and 1 base at J, leaving 7 bases unmatched. This CDR3 spans 14 amino acids. The CDR3 sequence: CATRTGAENTEAFF. The CDR3 DNA reads as TGCGCCACGAGGACAGGGGCGGAGAACACTGAAGCTTTCTTT.

This clonotype was found many times. V usage is TRBV6-2 or TRBV6-3 and J usage is TRBJ2-2; D gene uncertain. Per the germline V gene, CDR1 is MNHEY and CDR2 is SVGEGT. This CDR3 is 13 amino acids long. Trimming removed 2 bases from V and 3 bases from J, with 4 bases in between. The CDR3 DNA is TGTGCCAGCAGTTACGTGGACACCGGGGAGCTGTTTTTT. As protein: CASSYVDTGELFF.

At least ten counts were recorded for this clonotype. The chain joins TRBV7-8 to TRBJ2-5; no definite D call. V lost 1 base and J 5 bases, leaving 5 bases between the germline ends. CDR1 and CDR2 (germline): SGHVS, FQNEAQ. The CDR3 loop spans 12 amino acids. This CDR3 is CASSLGIETQYF. As DNA, the CDR3 is TGTGCCAGCAGCTTAGGGATCGAGACCCAGTACTTC.

V and J are TRBV6-1 and TRBJ2-7; TRBD1 matches 8 bases. Looked up from germline, CDR1 is MNHNS and CDR2 is SASEGT. CDR3 size: 16 residues. V lost 2 bases and J lost 4; bases outside the gene matches: 10. CDR3 amino acids: CASSEFDQGARYEQYF. CDR3 DNA: TGTGCCAGCAGTGAATTTGACCAGGGGGCTAGGTACGAGCAGTACTTC.

This clonotype has at least ten counts. This chain connects TRBV12-3 or TRBV12-4 to TRBJ2-2; D is undetermined. V lost 2 bases, J lost 7 bases, and 14 bases lay in between. CDR3 length equals 15 residues. The CDR3 DNA reads as TGTGCCAGCAGTTTATCGGCTAGGCAGGTCGGGGAGCTGTTTTTT. It codes for CASSLSARQVGELFF.

This clonotype was observed many times. V gene TRBV27 combines with J gene TRBJ1-6; tentatively, D is TRBD1 (5 bases). The CDR3 contains 17 residues. The germline V gene encodes CDR1 MNHEY and CDR2 SMNVEV (reference sequence). The V gene lost 6 bases and the J gene lost 8 bases, with 23 bases spanning the gap. The DNA of the CDR3 is TGTGCCAGCAGGGCATTCCAGGGACGGTGGGACGATTCACCCCTCCACTTT. As protein: CASRAFQGRWDDSPLHF.

The rearrangement joins TRBV3-1 to TRBJ2-2; 8 bases agree with TRBD2. Germline V gene data show CDR1 as LGHDT and CDR2 as YNNKEL (reference sequence). The CDR3 consists of 18 residues. The V gene end was trimmed by 3 bases and the J gene end by 5 bases; junction bases not matched to a gene: 14. The CDR3: CASSQTNDIAGRTGELFF. In DNA, the CDR3 is TGTGCCAGCAGCCAGACTAACGACATAGCGGGAAGGACCGGGGAGCTGTTTTTT. Filled out from reference TRBV3-1 and TRBJ2-2, the complete variable domain reads DTAVSQTPKYLVTQMGNDKSIKCEQNLGHDTMYWYKQDSKKFLKIMFSYNNKELIINETVPNRFSPKSPDKAHLNLHINSLELGDSAVYFCASSQTNDIAGRTGELFFGEGSRLTVL.

This chain joins TRBV28 and TRBJ1-1; perhaps TRBD1 as D (5 bases). The CDR3 spans 13 residues. Trimming stripped 7 bases from V and 4 bases from J, with 13 bases between. The germline V gene has CDR1 MDHEN and CDR2 SYDVKM. CDR3 coding DNA: TGTGCCAGCACGGTAGGGACGAGCACTGAAGCTTTCTTT. Protein: CASTVGTSTEAFF.

V usage is TRBV7-2 and J usage is TRBJ1-1, with D possibly matching TRBD1 (5 bases). Trimming stripped 5 bases from V and 3 bases from J, with 13 bases between. Germline CDR1 reads SGHTA; CDR2 reads FQGNSA. The CDR3 has 14 residues. The CDR3 reads CASSQSRVYTEAFF. The CDR3 DNA is TGTGCCAGCAGCCAGTCCAGGGTGTACACTGAAGCTTTCTTT.

The CDR3 loop reads CAWSVGAAYEQYF. The CDR3, as DNA: TGTGCCTGGAGTGTAGGAGCGGCCTACGAGCAGTACTTC. This sequence joins TRBV30 and TRBJ2-7; D possibly corresponds to TRBD2 (5 bases). In germline, CDR1 is GTSNPN, CDR2 SVGIG (reference sequence). The germline V and J ends were trimmed by 0 bases and 2 bases, with 8 bases remaining between them. The CDR3 runs 13 residues.